This paragraph covers one T cell receptor (beta chain) sequence. It was from PBMCs that CD4+ and CD8+ T cells were sorted. The data were taken from a study of CD8+ T cells in alopecia areata. cDNA prepared by RNA extraction and subsequent reverse transcription served as the template for sequencing. Sequencing was performed with immunoSEQ multiplex PCR; in TCRdb, only in-frame clones are kept and a portion is missing. The sample gives around 120,000 clones, 47% of which show up once; roughly a tenth is in the top ten. Germline V gene lookup returns CDR1 PRHDT and CDR2 FYEKMQ (reference sequence). The V and J ends lost 3 bases and 6 bases respectively, with 11 bases between them. The CDR3 extends over 13 amino acids.

V and J are TRBV13 and TRBJ2-5; possible D gene TRBD2, 6 bases. What was sequenced was NKG2D-low CD8+ T cells sorted from blood. The receptor's source is a human donor with alopecia areata. The CDR3 DNA reads as TGTGCCAGCAGCTTGTGGCGGGAAAAGACCCAGTACTTC. Amino acid sequence: CASSLWREKTQYF.